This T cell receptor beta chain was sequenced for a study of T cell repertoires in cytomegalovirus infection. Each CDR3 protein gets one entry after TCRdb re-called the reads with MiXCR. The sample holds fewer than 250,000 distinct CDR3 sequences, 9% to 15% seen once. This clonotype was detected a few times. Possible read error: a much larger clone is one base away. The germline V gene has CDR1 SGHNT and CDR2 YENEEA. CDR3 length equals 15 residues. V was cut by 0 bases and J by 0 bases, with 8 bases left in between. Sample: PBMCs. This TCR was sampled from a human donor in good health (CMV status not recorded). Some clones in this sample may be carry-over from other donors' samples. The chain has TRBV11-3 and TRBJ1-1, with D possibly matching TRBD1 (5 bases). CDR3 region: CASSLDPGMNTEAFF. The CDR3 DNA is TGTGCCAGCAGCTTAGATCCAGGGATGAACACTGAAGCTTTCTTT.